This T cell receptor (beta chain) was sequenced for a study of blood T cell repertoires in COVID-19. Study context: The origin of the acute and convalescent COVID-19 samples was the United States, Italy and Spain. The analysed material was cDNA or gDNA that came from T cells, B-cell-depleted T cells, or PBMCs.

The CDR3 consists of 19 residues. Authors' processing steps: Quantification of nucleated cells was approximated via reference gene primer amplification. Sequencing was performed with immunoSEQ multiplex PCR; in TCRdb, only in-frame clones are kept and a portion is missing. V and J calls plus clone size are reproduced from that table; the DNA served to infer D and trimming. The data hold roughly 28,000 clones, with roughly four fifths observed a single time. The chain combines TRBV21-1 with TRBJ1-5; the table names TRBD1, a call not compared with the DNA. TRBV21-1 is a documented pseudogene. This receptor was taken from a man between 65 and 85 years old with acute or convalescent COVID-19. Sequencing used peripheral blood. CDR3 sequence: CASSAHNLKGTGLNQPQHF. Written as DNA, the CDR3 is TGTGCCAGCAGCGCTCACAACTTAAAGGGGACAGGCCTCAATCAGCCCCAGCATTTT.